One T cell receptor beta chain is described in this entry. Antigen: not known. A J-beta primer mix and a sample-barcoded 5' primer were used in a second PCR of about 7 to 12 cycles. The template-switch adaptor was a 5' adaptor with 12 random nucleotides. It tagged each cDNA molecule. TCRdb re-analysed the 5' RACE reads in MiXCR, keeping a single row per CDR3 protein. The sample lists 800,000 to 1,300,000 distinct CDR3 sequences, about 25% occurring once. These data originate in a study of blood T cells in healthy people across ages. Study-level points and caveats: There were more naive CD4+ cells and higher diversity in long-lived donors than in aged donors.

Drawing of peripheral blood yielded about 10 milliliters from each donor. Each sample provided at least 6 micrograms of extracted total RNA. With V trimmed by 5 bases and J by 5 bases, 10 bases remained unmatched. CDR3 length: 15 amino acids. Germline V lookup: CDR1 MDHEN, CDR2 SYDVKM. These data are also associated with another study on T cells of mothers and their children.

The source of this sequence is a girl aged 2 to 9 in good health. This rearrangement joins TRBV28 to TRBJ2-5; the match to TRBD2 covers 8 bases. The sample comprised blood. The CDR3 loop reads CASSDGTRKAETQYF. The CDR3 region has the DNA TGTGCCAGCAGTGACGGGACTAGGAAGGCGGAGACCCAGTACTTC.